Listed below are T cell receptor beta chains from one sample, sequenced in a study of identical twins. TCRdb reprocessed the 5' RACE reads via MiXCR and lists one record per CDR3 protein. The table lists approximately 470,000 distinct CDR3 sequences, 11% to 15% of them singletons. A further study also used this sample, focusing on yellow fever vaccine responses in identical twins.

Sequences were obtained from CD4+ T cells sorted from blood. The source of these receptors is a woman aged 18-29 years in good health. CDR3s leave out the opening cysteine and the closing phenylalanine or tryptophan.

j_call v_call cdr3_aa
TRBJ2-2 TRBV12-3/TRBV12-4 ASSSPRGGLGNTGELF
TRBJ2-7 TRBV20-1 SAGRGTSYEQY
TRBJ2-3 TRBV18 ASSLRETTDTQC
TRBJ2-1 TRBV9 ASSVVPANNEQF
TRBJ2-1 TRBV7-2 ASRTGQNSNEQF
TRBJ2-3 TRBV27 ASSLEGTTYTQY
TRBJ2-5 TRBV20-1 SASDRGTRETQY
TRBJ2-1 TRBV12-3/TRBV12-4 ASSLAQRASHNEQF
TRBJ2-4 TRBV28 ASSLTQAGIAKNIQY
TRBJ2-5 TRBV20-1 SGRRETQY
TRBJ2-1 TRBV9 ASSVGLAGDKLYNEQF
TRBJ1-5 TRBV20-1 SARDVRQGNQPQH
TRBJ2-5 TRBV20-1 SAPRGGEETQY
TRBJ2-7 TRBV11-2 ASSLTVPSSYEQY
TRBJ2-1 TRBV11-2 ASSLYPGQGANEQF
TRBJ2-7 TRBV7-2 ASSYRGAWGEQY
TRBJ2-3 TRBV20-1 SARKVEDTQY
TRBJ2-7 TRBV27 ASSLSRQGGRKEQY
TRBJ2-6 TRBV28 ASTLNRFHSGANVLT
TRBJ1-1 TRBV7-8 ASSLVSRGPNTEAF